What follows describes a single TCR beta chain. It lacks a known antigen. Base qualities are missing; no much larger clone stands one base away. For TCRbeta CDR3 sequencing, genomic DNA was extracted from sorted cells using the QIAGEN DNeasy Blood and Tissue Kit. High-throughput TCRbeta CDR3 sequencing was carried out commercially through immunoSEQ, with PCR amplification with bias correction and internal controls included. Per the authors' processing: A unique productive TCRbeta sequence was defined by the CDR3 nucleotide sequence when primers matched, and otherwise by the CDR3 amino acid sequence together with the Vbeta and Jbeta genes. Sorting error was corrected by removing sequences shared between sorted populations at a frequency ratio of 2:1 or less, and the remaining shared sequences were assigned to the higher population. Donor-reactive sequences were defined as at least 5-fold expanded in CFSE-low cells versus unstimulated cells, with frequency of at least 0.01% in CFSE-low cells. Jensen-Shannon divergence, calculated on the top 100 TCRbeta sequences ranked by frequency, was used to quantify repertoire divergence. For samples with multiple sequencing runs, sorting error was corrected separately for each run before the runs were pooled. TCRdb took over this immuneACCESS table, retaining in-frame rearrangements with V and J assigned. Such tables are incomplete; in checked studies, under half of the missing clones stem from an unresolved V gene, and the remainder is unexplained. V and J calls and clone size are copied from that table; D and trimming were computed from the DNA. Within this sample are 110,000 or so clones, with 85% to 95% of them counted one time only. The ten most abundant clones make up nearly 0.6% of the sample.

Unstimulated Tregs (CD4+CD25+CD127-), CD4+ non-Tregs (CD4+CD25-), CD4 and CD8 cells were FACS-sorted from thawed PBMCs. Healthy control blood was obtained either as purchased buffy coats or from healthy volunteers. Healthy control blood was processed to PBMCs by Ficoll density gradient and cryopreserved, and patient PBMCs were collected before and after transplant. This record belongs to a study of Tregs in tolerant kidney transplant recipients (dated by TCRdb to the late 2010s). Background for the entire study: The study applied TCRbeta sequencing to find donor-specific regulatory T cells before combined kidney and bone marrow transplantation and then followed those same cells after transplant. Several methods of expanding Tregs specific for an allogeneic donor were compared by TCRbeta repertoire sequencing in 3 healthy controls. The investigation overall reported the following: Because only a small number of patients were included, the study had limitations, and the results will need to be validated in larger populations as well as under other immunosuppression protocols. The most biologically relevant and donor-specific TCRbeta repertoire appeared to be identified by expanding Tregs with activated donor B cells. Biological reproducibility was not examined directly, but technical replication error appeared to be minimal.

The junction carries 16 bases between V and J, which are trimmed by 5 bases and 6 bases respectively. The CDR3, cysteine through phenylalanine, is 15 amino acids long. Only CDR3 DNA is held: 45 bases, read in frame from base 1. CDR1 and CDR2 (MNHEY, SVGAGI) derive from the germline V gene. The chain couples TRBV6-5 to TRBJ1-4; no D segment can be confidently identified. The sample taken for sequencing was CD4+ T cells from blood. The receptor comes from a human donor in good health. CDR3 sequence: CASSPRLLSYEKLFF. The DNA is TGTGCCAGCAGTCCGAGACTCCTCTCCTATGAAAAACTGTTTTTT.